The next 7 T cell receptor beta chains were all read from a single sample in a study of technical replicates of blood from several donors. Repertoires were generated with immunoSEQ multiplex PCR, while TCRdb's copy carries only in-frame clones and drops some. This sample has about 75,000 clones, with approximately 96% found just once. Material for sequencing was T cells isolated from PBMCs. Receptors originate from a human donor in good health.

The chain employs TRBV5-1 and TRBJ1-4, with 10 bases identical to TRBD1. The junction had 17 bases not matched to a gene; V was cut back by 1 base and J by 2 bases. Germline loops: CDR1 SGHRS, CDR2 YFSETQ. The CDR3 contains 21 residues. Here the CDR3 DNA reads TGCGCCAGCAGCTTGCTCCCGACGGGGACAGGGGAGGTTGTCACTAATGAAAAACTGTTTTTT. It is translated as CASSLLPTGTGEVVTNEKLFF.

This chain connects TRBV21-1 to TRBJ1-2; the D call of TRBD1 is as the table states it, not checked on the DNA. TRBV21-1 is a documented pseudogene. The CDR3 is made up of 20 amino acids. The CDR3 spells CASSKARPDRGPTPNYGYTF. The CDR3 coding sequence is TGTGCCAGCAGCAAAGCCCGGCCAGACAGGGGGCCGACTCCAAACTATGGCTACACCTTC.

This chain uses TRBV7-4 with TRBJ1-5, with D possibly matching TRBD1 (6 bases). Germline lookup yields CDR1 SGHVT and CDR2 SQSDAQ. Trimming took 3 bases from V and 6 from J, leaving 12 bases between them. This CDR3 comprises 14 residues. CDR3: CASSFNREGQPQHF. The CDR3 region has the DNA TGTGCCAGCAGCTTCAACAGGGAGGGTCAGCCCCAGCATTTT.

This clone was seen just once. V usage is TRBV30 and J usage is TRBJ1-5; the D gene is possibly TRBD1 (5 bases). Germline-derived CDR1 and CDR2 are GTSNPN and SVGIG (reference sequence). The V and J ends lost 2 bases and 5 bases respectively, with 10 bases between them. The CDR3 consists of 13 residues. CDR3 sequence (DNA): TGTGCCTGGAGTCCGCAGGGTGATCAGCCCCAGCATTTT. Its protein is CAWSPQGDQPQHF.

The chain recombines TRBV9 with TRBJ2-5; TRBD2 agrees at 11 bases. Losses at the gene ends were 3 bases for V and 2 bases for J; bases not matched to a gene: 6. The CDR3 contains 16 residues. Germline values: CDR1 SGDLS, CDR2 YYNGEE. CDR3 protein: CASSAASGRTQETQYF. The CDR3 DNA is TGTGCCAGCAGCGCCGCTAGCGGGAGGACACAAGAGACCCAGTACTTC.

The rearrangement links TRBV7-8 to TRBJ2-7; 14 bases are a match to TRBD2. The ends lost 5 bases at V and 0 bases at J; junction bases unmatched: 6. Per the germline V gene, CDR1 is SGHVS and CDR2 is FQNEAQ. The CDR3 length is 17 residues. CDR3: CASSKGLAGVSSYEQYF. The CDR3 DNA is TGTGCCAGCAGCAAGGGACTAGCGGGAGTGAGCTCCTACGAGCAGTACTTC. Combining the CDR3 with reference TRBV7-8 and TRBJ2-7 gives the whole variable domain GAGVSQSPRYKVAKRGQDVALRCDPISGHVSLFWYQQALGQGPEFLTYFQNEAQLDKSGLPSDRFFAERPEGSVSTLKIQRTQQEDSAVYLCASSKGLAGVSSYEQYFGPGTRLTVT.

CDR3 protein: CASKDRGLYEQYF. For the CDR3, the DNA is TGTGCCAGTAAGGACAGGGGGCTCTACGAGCAGTACTTC. The rearrangement links TRBV19 to TRBJ2-7; 11 bases line up with TRBD1. The germline CDR1 and CDR2 sequences are LNHDA and SQIVND (reference sequence). Trimming at V came to 7 bases and at J to 3 bases, leaving 2 bases not matched to a gene. The CDR3 loop spans 13 amino acids.